A single TCR beta chain is shown here with its context. Per the germline V gene, CDR1 is MNHEY and CDR2 is SVGAGI. Deletions cut 7 bases from V and 9 bases from J, with 21 bases between. This CDR3 is 15 amino acids long. This entry comes from a study of blood T cell repertoires in COVID-19. Study at large: Samples came from the United States, Italy and Spain, spanning acute and convalescent COVID-19.

In the authors' methods: Amplification of reference gene primers was used by the study to estimate nucleated cell counts. Sequenced by immunoSEQ multiplex PCR; TCRdb stores in-frame clones only, minus some. For V, J and clone size, that table is used; D and trimming come from the DNA. Of under 300,000 clones listed, 92% are singletons. Patients of the Seattle cohort, enrolled during active infection, were followed longitudinally. The sequence was obtained from a man under 40 with COVID-19, enrolled during active disease. This chain links TRBV6-5 with TRBJ1-4; possible D gene TRBD1, 5 bases. The sample comprised peripheral blood. CDR3 nucleotide sequence: TGTGCCAGCATTAACGGTCGGGGGACCTTTAAAAAACTGTTTTTT. Translation gives CASINGRGTFKKLFF.